This T cell receptor beta chain was sequenced during a study of Graves' ophthalmopathy and Graves' hyperthyroidism. Study-level results: In separating ophthalmopathy from stable hyperthyroidism, a 13-signature model achieved 87.88% sensitivity and 81.08% specificity.

Transcripts of RNA were the source for amplifying TCR beta CDR3 regions. First-round RT-PCR used HTBI primers; second-round multiplex PCR followed. TCRdb re-called the multiplex PCR reads with MiXCR, one entry per CDR3 protein. The sample records some 750,000 distinct CDR3 sequences, roughly 41% being singletons. Other autoimmune diseases, uncontrolled infections, pregnancy or lactation led to the exclusion of patients. The starting material, approximately 10 ml of fresh peripheral blood, provided the PBMCs. Concerning this clonotype: The antigen is undetermined.

This CDR3 region has 13 residues. Per germline, CDR1 SQVTM and CDR2 ANQGSEA. V and J are TRBV29-1 and TRBJ2-7; 11 nucleotides agree with TRBD2. The receptor's source is an adult man with Graves' ophthalmopathy. The material sequenced was peripheral blood. The CDR3 region has the DNA TGCAGTGATGAAACTAGCGGGAGTCCCGAGCAGTACTTC. Translating gives CSDETSGSPEQYF.